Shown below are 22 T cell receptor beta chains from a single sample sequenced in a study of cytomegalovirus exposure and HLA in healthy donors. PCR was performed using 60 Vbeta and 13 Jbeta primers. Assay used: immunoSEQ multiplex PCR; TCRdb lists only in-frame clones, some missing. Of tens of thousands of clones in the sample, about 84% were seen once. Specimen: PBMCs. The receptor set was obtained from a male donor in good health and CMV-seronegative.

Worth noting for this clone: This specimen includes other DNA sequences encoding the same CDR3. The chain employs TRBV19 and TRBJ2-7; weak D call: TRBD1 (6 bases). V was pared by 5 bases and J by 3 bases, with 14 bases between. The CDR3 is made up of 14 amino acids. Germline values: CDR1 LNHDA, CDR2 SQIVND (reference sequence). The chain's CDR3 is CASSSQGTNYEQYF. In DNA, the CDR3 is TGTGCCAGTAGTTCCCAAGGGACAAACTACGAGCAGTACTTC.

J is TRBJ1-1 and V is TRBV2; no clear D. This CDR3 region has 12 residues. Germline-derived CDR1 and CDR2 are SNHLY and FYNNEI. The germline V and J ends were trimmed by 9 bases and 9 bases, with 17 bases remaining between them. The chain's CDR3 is CASTDIKIQAFF. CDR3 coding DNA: TGTGCCAGTACTGACATTAAGATCCAAGCTTTCTTT.

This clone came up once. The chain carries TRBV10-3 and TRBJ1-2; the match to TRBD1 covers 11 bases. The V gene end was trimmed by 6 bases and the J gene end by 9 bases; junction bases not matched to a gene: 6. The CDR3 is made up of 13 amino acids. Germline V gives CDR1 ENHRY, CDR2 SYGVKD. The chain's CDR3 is CAIRGQGVSSYTF. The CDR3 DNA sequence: TGTGCCATCAGGGGACAGGGGGTTTCGAGCTACACCTTC.

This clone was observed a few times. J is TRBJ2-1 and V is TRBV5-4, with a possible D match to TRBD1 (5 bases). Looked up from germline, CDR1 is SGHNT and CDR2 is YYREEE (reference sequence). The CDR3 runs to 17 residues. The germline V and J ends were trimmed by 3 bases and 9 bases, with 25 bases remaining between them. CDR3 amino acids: CASSYSLISSPDSEQFF. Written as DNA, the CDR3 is TGTGCCAGCAGCTATTCTTTAATATCCTCCCCAGACAGTGAGCAGTTCTTC.

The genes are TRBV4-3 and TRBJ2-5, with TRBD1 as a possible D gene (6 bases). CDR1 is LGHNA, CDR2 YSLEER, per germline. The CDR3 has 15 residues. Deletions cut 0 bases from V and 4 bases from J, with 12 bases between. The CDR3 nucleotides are TGCGCCAGCAGCCAAGATCCGGTAGGGGGAGAGACCCAGTACTTC. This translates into CASSQDPVGGETQYF.

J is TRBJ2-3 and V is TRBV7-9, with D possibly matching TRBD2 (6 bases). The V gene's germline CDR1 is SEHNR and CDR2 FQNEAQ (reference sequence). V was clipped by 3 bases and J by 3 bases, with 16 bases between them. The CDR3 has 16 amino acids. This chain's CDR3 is CASSFIRGERTDTQYF. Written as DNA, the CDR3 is TGTGCCAGCAGCTTTATTCGCGGGGAAAGAACAGATACGCAGTATTTT.

CDR3 sequence: CASRTGNSNEKLFF. The CDR3 coding sequence is TGTGCCAGCAGGACCGGGAATAGCAATGAAAAACTGTTTTTT. The chain joins TRBV2 to TRBJ1-4; D ambiguous. V dropped 6 bases and J dropped 5 bases, with 13 bases sitting between them. Germline CDR1 SNHLY, CDR2 FYNNEI. CDR3 size: 14 residues.

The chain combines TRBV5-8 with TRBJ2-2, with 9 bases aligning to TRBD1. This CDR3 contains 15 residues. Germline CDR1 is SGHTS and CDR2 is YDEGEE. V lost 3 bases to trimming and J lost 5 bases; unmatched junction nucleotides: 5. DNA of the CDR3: TGTGCCAGCAGCTACACAGGGGGCCGGACCGGGGAGCTGTTTTTT. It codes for CASSYTGGRTGELFF. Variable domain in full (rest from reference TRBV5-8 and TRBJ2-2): EAGVTQSPTHLIKTRGQQATLRCSPISGHTSVYWYQQALGLGLQFLLWYDEGEERNRGNFPPRFSGRQFPNYSSELNVNALELEDSALYLCASSYTGGRTGELFFGEGSRLTVL.

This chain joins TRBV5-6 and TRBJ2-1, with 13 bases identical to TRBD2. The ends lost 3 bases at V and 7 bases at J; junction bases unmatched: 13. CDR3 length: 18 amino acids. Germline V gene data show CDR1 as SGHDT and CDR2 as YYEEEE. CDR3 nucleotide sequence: TGTGCCAGCAGCTGGATCCGCGGGGTGGGACTAGCGGGGAATGAGCAGTTCTTC. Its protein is CASSWIRGVGLAGNEQFF.

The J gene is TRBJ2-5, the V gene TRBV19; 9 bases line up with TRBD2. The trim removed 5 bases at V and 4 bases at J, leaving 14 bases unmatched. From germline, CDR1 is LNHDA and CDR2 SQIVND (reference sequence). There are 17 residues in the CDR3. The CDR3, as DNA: TGTGCCAGTAGTGATGGTCTAGCGGGGCCGTCGGGAGAGACCCAGTACTTC. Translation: CASSDGLAGPSGETQYF.

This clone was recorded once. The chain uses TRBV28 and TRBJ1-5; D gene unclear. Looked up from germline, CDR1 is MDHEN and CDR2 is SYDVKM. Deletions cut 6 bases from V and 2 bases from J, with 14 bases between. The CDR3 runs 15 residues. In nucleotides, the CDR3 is TGTGCCAGCAGGCCCGGCGGGTCGGGCAATCAGCCCCAGCATTTT. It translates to CASRPGGSGNQPQHF.

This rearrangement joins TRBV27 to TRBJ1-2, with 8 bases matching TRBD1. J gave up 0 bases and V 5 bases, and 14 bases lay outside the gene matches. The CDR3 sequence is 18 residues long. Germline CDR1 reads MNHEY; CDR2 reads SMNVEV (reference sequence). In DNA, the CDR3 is TGTGCCAGCAGTGCCGCCGGGGGAGGGACAGGCGCTAACTATGGCTACACCTTC. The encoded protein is CASSAAGGGTGANYGYTF.

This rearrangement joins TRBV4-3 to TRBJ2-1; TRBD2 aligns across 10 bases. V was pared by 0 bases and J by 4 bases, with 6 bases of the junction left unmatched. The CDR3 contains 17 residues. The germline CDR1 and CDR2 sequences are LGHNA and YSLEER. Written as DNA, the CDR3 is TGCGCCAGCAGCCAAGATCGAGCGGGGGGGTTGTACAATGAGCAGTTCTTC. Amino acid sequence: CASSQDRAGGLYNEQFF.

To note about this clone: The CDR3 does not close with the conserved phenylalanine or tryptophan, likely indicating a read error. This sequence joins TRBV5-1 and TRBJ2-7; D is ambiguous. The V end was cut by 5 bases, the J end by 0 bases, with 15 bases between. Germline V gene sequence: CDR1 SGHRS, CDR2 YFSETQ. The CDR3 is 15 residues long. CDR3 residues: CASSLDGISSYEQYL. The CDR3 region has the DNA TGCGCCAGCAGTCTAGACGGAATTAGCTCCTACGAGCAGTACCTC.

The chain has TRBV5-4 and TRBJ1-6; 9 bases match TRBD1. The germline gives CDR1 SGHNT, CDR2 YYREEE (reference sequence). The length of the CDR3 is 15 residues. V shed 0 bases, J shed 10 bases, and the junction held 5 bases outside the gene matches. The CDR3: CASSLDRGPGSPLHF. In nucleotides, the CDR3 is TGTGCCAGCAGCTTGGACAGGGGGCCGGGATCACCCCTCCACTTT.

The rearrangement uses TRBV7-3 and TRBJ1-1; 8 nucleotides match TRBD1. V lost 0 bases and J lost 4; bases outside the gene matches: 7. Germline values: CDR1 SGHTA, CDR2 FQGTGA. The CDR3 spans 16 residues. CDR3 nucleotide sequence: TGTGCCAGCAGCTTAACGACAGGGGATGTCGGCACTGAAGCTTTCTTT. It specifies CASSLTTGDVGTEAFF. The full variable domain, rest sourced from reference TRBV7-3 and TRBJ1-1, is GAGVSQTPSNKVTEKGKYVELRCDPISGHTALYWYRQSLGQGPEFLIYFQGTGAADDSGLPNDRFFAVRPEGSVSTLKIQRTERGDSAVYLCASSLTTGDVGTEAFFGQGTRLTVV.

Here the CDR3 reads CATSRNQGATNEKLFF. The CDR3 DNA reads as TGTGCCACCAGCAGAAACCAGGGGGCAACTAATGAAAAACTGTTTTTT. The chain is built from TRBV15 and TRBJ1-4, with 7 bases matching TRBD1. CDR3 size: 16 residues. CDR1 and CDR2 (germline): LNHNV, YYDKDF (reference sequence). The V and J ends lost 2 bases and 0 bases, in that order; junction bases with no gene match: 3.

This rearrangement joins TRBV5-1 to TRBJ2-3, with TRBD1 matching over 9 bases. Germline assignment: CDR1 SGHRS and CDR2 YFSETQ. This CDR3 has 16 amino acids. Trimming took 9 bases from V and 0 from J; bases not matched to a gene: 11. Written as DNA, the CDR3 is TGCGCCACCAGGACAGGGGAGGTGCGGAGCACAGATACGCAGTATTTT. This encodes CATRTGEVRSTDTQYF.

The CDR3 bases are TGTGCCAGCAGGCATCGACAGGGGGCAAGGGATGAAAAACTGTTTTTT. The encoded protein is CASRHRQGARDEKLFF. This rearrangement joins TRBV7-9 to TRBJ1-4; 10 bases are a match to TRBD1. Germline CDR1 is SEHNR and CDR2 is FQNEAQ (reference sequence). This CDR3 contains 16 residues. With 6 bases clipped from V and 6 bases from J, the junction kept 10 bases outside the gene matches.

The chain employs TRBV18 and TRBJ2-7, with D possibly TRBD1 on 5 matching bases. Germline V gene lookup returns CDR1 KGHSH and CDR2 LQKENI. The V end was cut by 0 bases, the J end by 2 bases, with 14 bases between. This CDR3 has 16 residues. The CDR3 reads CASSPPSSEGAYEQYF. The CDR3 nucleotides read TGTGCCAGCTCACCACCTTCATCGGAAGGGGCCTACGAGCAGTACTTC.

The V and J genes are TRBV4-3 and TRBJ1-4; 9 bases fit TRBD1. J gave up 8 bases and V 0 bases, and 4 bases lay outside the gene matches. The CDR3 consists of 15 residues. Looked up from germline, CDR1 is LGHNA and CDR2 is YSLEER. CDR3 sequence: CASSQEHRGHEKLFF. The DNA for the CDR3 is TGCGCCAGCAGCCAAGAACACAGGGGGCACGAAAAACTGTTTTTT.

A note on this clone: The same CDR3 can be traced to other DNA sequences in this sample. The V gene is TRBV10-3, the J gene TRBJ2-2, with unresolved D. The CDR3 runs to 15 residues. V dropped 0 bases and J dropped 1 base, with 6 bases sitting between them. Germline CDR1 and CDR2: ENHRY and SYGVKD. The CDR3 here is CAISESVRNTGELFF. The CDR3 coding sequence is TGTGCCATCAGTGAGTCTGTCAGGAACACCGGGGAGCTGTTTTTT.